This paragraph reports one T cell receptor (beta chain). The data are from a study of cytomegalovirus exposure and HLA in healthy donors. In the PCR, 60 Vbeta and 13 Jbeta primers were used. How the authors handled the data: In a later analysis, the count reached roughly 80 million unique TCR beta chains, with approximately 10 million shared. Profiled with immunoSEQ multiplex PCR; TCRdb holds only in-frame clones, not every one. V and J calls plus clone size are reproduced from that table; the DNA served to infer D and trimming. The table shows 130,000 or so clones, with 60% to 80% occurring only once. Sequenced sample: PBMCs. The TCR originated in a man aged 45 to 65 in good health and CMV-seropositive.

DNA for the CDR3: TGTGCCAGCTCACAAACGACAGAAATGAACACTGAAGCTTTCTTT. It is translated as CASSQTTEMNTEAFF. The chain couples TRBV18 to TRBJ1-1, with TRBD1 as a possible D gene (5 bases). The CDR3 runs to 15 residues. The V end lost 4 bases, the J end lost 0 bases, and 12 bases lay between the germline ends. CDR1 and CDR2 from the germline V gene are KGHSH and LQKENI.